This TCR beta chain was documented in a study of T cell clonotyping in hematopoietic cell transplantation. General study findings and limits: Few recipient clonotypes overlapped donors; over 95% were de novo at given depth. Recipient TCR diversity dropped after transplant; expanded clonotypes rose from day 30 to 180. Cells were unsorted, so CD4 and CD8 contributions were not separated.

Recipient blood drawn about 28 days pretransplant and days 30, 100, 180 after. With respect to this clone: Its antigen is unidentified.

The assay was immunoSEQ multiplex PCR, and TCRdb's table has in-frame clones only and misses some. There are several thousand clones in the sample; about a quarter occur only once, and roughly an eighth lies in the top ten. Specimen: peripheral blood mononuclear cells, collected 180 days after allogeneic stem cell transplant. This receptor was obtained from a male patient in his thirties or forties who had an allogeneic stem cell transplant from an unrelated donor, so the T cells may come from the graft donor. Some clones in this sample may be carry-over from other donors' samples.

The CDR3 loop is CSVDIGTEAFF. CDR3 nucleotide sequence: TGCAGCGTTGACATAGGAACTGAAGCTTTCTTT. The chain recombines TRBV29-1 with TRBJ1-1; D gene uncertain. Germline lookup yields CDR1 SQVTM and CDR2 ANQGSEA. The CDR3 covers 11 residues. With 3 bases removed from V and 5 bases from J, the gap between germline ends came to 7 bases.